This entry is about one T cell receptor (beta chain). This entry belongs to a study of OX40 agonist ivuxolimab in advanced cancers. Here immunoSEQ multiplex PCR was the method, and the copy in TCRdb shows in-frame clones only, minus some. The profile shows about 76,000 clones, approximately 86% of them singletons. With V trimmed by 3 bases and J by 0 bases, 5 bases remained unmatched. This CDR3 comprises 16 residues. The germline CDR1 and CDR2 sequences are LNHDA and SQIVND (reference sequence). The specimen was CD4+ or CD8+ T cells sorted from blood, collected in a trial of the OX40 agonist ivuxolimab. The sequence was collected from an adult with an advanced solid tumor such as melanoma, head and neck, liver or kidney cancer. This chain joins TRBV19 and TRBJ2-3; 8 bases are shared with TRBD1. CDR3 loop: CASSIVTGASTDTQYF. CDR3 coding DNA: TGTGCCAGTAGTATTGTGACAGGGGCAAGCACAGATACGCAGTATTTT.